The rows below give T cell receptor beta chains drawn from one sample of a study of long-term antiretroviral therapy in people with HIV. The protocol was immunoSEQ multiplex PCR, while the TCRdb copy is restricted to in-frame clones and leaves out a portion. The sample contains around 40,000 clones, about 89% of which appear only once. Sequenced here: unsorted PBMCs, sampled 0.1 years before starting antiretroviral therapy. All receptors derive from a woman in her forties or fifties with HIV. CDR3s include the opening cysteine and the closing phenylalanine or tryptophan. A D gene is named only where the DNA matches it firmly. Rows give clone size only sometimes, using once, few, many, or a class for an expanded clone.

CDR3: CASSLLPGGALETQYF
DNA: TGCGCCAGCAGCTTGTTACCCGGGGGGGCCTTGGAGACCCAGTACTTC
J: TRBJ2-5
D: TRBD2
size: -
V: TRBV5-1

CDR3: CASSPRLATNTGELFF
DNA: TGTGCCAGCAGCCCCCGTCTAGCAACAAACACCGGGGAGCTGTTTTTT
J: TRBJ2-2
D: -
size: -
V: TRBV14

CDR3: CAWSVSEDQPQHF
DNA: TGTGCCTGGAGTGTGAGCGAGGATCAGCCCCAGCATTTT
J: TRBJ1-5
D: -
size: -
V: TRBV30

CDR3: CASSLVGGQGAKEPQHF
DNA: TGTGCCAGCAGCTTAGTTGGGGGACAGGGGGCGAAGGAGCCCCAGCATTTT
J: TRBJ1-5
D: TRBD1
size: -
V: TRBV11-2

CDR3: CASSAALAGDTDTQYF
DNA: TGTGCCAGCAGTGCAGCCCTAGCGGGGGACACAGATACGCAGTATTTT
J: TRBJ2-3
D: TRBD2
size: -
V: TRBV6-1

CDR3: CASSSRQGRADTQYF
DNA: TGTGCCAGCAGCTCCAGGCAGGGGAGGGCAGATACGCAGTATTTT
J: TRBJ2-3
D: -
size: -
V: TRBV9

CDR3: CASSQAPDRSYEQYF
DNA: TGTGCCAGCAGCCAAGCCCCCGACAGGTCCTACGAGCAGTACTTC
J: TRBJ2-7
D: -
size: once
V: TRBV14

CDR3: CASRNTNEKLFF
DNA: TGTGCCAGCAGGAATACTAATGAAAAACTGTTTTTT
J: TRBJ1-4
D: -
size: -
V: TRBV6-5

CDR3: CASRGILTSGSSGANVLTF
DNA: TGTGCCAGCAGAGGCATTCTGACTAGCGGATCCTCTGGGGCCAACGTCCTGACTTTC
J: TRBJ2-6
D: TRBD2
size: -
V: TRBV7-6

CDR3: CASSQVPQGSGANVLTF
DNA: TGCGCCAGCAGCCAAGTTCCACAGGGGTCCGGGGCCAACGTCCTGACTTTC
J: TRBJ2-6
D: TRBD1
size: few
V: TRBV4-1

CDR3: CASSLNANTEAFF
DNA: TGTGCCAGCAGCTTAAACGCGAACACTGAAGCTTTCTTT
J: TRBJ1-1
D: -
size: -
V: TRBV11-2

CDR3: CASSIDRVSPLHF
DNA: TGTGCCAGTAGTATTGACAGGGTTTCACCCCTCCACTTT
J: TRBJ1-6
D: TRBD1
size: -
V: TRBV19

CDR3: CASSIFPRTGENQPQHF
DNA: TGTGCCAGTAGTATTTTTCCTCGGACGGGAGAAAATCAGCCCCAGCATTTT
J: TRBJ1-5
D: -
size: -
V: TRBV19

CDR3: CASSREFQPQHF
DNA: TGTGCCAGCTCGAGGGAATTTCAGCCCCAGCATTTT
J: TRBJ1-5
D: -
size: -
V: TRBV6-1

CDR3: CASIDRGQSDTQYF
DNA: TGTGCCAGTATAGACAGGGGGCAATCAGATACGCAGTATTTT
J: TRBJ2-3
D: TRBD1
size: -
V: TRBV19

CDR3: CASSLKQVYQGFF
DNA: TGTGCCAGCAGCTTAAAACAGGTTTACCAGGGGTTCTTC
J: TRBJ2-1
D: -
size: -
V: TRBV7-2

CDR3: CASSLGGPTFQETQYF
DNA: TGTGCCAGCAGCCTCGGGGGCCCTACCTTCCAAGAGACCCAGTACTTC
J: TRBJ2-5
D: -
size: -
V: TRBV11-1

CDR3: CASSHQSSDEQYF
DNA: TGTGCCAGCAGCCACCAGTCGAGCGACGAGCAGTACTTC
J: TRBJ2-7
D: -
size: -
V: TRBV7-2

CDR3: CSVAEGRESPGANVLTF
DNA: TGCAGCGTTGCGGAGGGCAGGGAGTCGCCTGGGGCCAACGTCCTGACTTTC
J: TRBJ2-6
D: -
size: -
V: TRBV29-1

CDR3: CASSLGPYGVNEKLFF
DNA: TGCGCCAGCAGCTTGGGACCGTATGGGGTTAATGAAAAACTGTTTTTT
J: TRBJ1-4
D: -
size: -
V: TRBV5-1

CDR3: CASSSAYNSPLHF
DNA: TGTGCCAGCAGTTCTGCCTATAATTCACCCCTCCACTTT
J: TRBJ1-6
D: -
size: -
V: TRBV6-5

CDR3: CASSQGTQGREQFF
DNA: TGTGCCAGTTCACAGGGTACGCAGGGGAGGGAGCAGTTCTTC
J: TRBJ2-1
D: -
size: -
V: TRBV6-1

CDR3: CASSGRGQEIGGANVLTF
DNA: TGTGCCAGCAGTGGTAGGGGACAGGAGATAGGTGGGGCCAACGTCCTGACTTTC
J: TRBJ2-6
D: TRBD1
size: -
V: TRBV2

CDR3: CASSLTGTGGHEQYF
DNA: TGTGCCAGCAGCTTAACCGGGACAGGGGGTCACGAGCAGTACTTC
J: TRBJ2-7
D: TRBD1
size: -
V: TRBV7-6

CDR3: CASSLLTFDEQYF
DNA: TGTGCCAGCAGCTTACTGACTTTCGACGAGCAGTACTTC
J: TRBJ2-7
D: -
size: -
V: TRBV11-2

CDR3: CASSPMTAGGLEQYF
DNA: TGTGCCAGCAGCCCGATGACGGCGGGGGGGCTCGAGCAGTACTTC
J: TRBJ2-7
D: TRBD2
size: -
V: TRBV7-2